These 29 T cell receptor beta chains were all obtained from the same sample, sequenced in a study of blood T cell repertoires in COVID-19. The protocol was immunoSEQ multiplex PCR, while the TCRdb copy is restricted to in-frame clones and leaves out a portion. Here the sample spans around 260,000 clones, 89% being singletons. The source material was peripheral blood. The source is a middle-aged woman who had recovered from COVID-19.

The chain employs TRBV4-1 and TRBJ2-5; TRBD2 might be the D (6 bases). Trimming took 0 bases from V and 1 from J, leaving 12 bases between them. The CDR3 has 16 residues. Germline CDR1 is MGHRA and CDR2 is YSYEKL. The CDR3 here is CASSQEGAGTQETQYF. For the CDR3, the DNA is TGCGCCAGCAGCCAAGAAGGGGCGGGAACCCAAGAGACCCAGTACTTC.

V is TRBV29-1 and J is TRBJ2-7; a weak D match, TRBD1 (6 bases). The CDR3 extends over 12 amino acids. V was clipped by 4 bases and J by 3 bases, with 10 bases between them. Germline CDR1 SQVTM, CDR2 ANQGSEA. As DNA, the CDR3 is TGCAGCGTTGGCGAAGGGGGCTACGAGCAGTACTTC. Translating it yields CSVGEGGYEQYF.

V is TRBV4-1 and J is TRBJ2-2; weak D call: TRBD2 (5 bases). V lost 0 bases and J lost 7, with 12 bases in between. This CDR3 contains 15 residues. Germline values: CDR1 MGHRA, CDR2 YSYEKL. CDR3 amino acids: CASSQDEGRSGELFF. The DNA of the CDR3 is TGCGCCAGCAGCCAAGATGAGGGAAGGAGCGGGGAGCTGTTTTTT.

In regard to this clone: The same CDR3 is also encoded by other DNA sequences in this sample. The rearrangement joins TRBV29-1 to TRBJ1-5; weak D call: TRBD1 (5 bases). The CDR3 has 13 amino acids. The germline V and J ends were trimmed by 1 base and 4 bases, with 8 bases remaining between them. CDR1 SQVTM and CDR2 ANQGSEA come from the germline V gene. This CDR3 reads CSVEVGGNQPQHF. CDR3 coding DNA: TGCAGCGTTGAAGTCGGGGGAAATCAGCCCCAGCATTTT.

V and J are TRBV2 and TRBJ1-5; 9 nucleotides line up with TRBD1. CDR1 SNHLY and CDR2 FYNNEI come from the germline V gene. The CDR3 totals 14 residues. Trimming took 10 bases from V and 7 from J; bases not matched to a gene: 11. CDR3 in amino acids: CATKGETGGQPQHF. The CDR3 DNA follows: TGTGCCACCAAGGGGGAGACAGGGGGGCAGCCCCAGCATTTT.

The V and J genes are TRBV29-1 and TRBJ2-7; TRBD1 aligns across 9 bases. Germline-derived CDR1 and CDR2 are SQVTM and ANQGSEA. With 7 bases clipped from V and 2 bases from J, the junction kept 9 bases outside the gene matches. This CDR3 is 14 amino acids long. CDR3 region: CSAVDRGNPYEQYF. The CDR3 DNA follows: TGCAGCGCCGTGGACAGGGGTAACCCCTACGAGCAGTACTTC.

The genes are TRBV28 and TRBJ2-7, with 14 bases matching TRBD2. The CDR3 covers 17 residues. The ends lost 3 bases at V and 4 bases at J; junction bases unmatched: 8. Germline lookup yields CDR1 MDHEN and CDR2 SYDVKM. CDR3 coding DNA: TGTGCCAGCAGTTTCCGGGGACTAGCGGGAGTTGGGTACGAGCAGTACTTC. It codes for CASSFRGLAGVGYEQYF.

The V gene is TRBV7-9, the J gene TRBJ2-3; TRBD2 matches at 12 bases. Germline V CDR1 and CDR2: SEHNR, FQNEAQ (reference sequence). The CDR3 spans 16 residues. V lost 3 bases, J lost 6 bases, and 7 bases stayed unmatched. This CDR3 reads CASSFGLAGQGDTQYF. The CDR3 region has the DNA TGTGCCAGCAGCTTTGGACTAGCGGGACAAGGGGATACGCAGTATTTT.

The chain's CDR3 is CASSPPLTGAGETQYF. CDR3 nucleotides: TGTGCCAGCTCACCACCGTTGACAGGGGCGGGGGAGACCCAGTACTTC. The chain couples TRBV18 to TRBJ2-5, with 8 bases matching TRBD1. CDR1 is KGHSH and CDR2 is LQKENI in the germline V gene. CDR3 length equals 16 residues. The trim removed 0 bases at V and 5 bases at J, leaving 8 bases unmatched.

This chain connects TRBV3-1 (or the pseudogene TRBV3-2) to TRBJ1-3; 7 nucleotides agree with TRBD1. Per germline, CDR1 LGHDT and CDR2 YNNKEL (reference sequence). The CDR3 has 12 amino acids. The V segment lost 4 bases and the J segment 9 bases; nucleotides outside the gene matches: 3. Written as DNA, the CDR3 is TGTGCCAGCAGCCGAGGGGGCGGCACCATATATTTT. Its translation: CASSRGGGTIYF.

CDR3 sequence: CATDAALTSGSGEQFF. CDR3 sequence (DNA): TGTGCCACCGACGCGGCGTTGACTAGCGGGTCTGGTGAGCAGTTCTTC. The chain joins TRBV28 to TRBJ2-1, with TRBD2 matching over 10 bases. This CDR3 region has 16 residues. Germline V gives CDR1 MDHEN, CDR2 SYDVKM. Losses at the gene ends were 10 bases for V and 9 bases for J; bases not matched to a gene: 18.

The chain employs TRBV27 and TRBJ2-7, with D maybe TRBD2 (5 bases). V dropped 0 bases and J dropped 2 bases, with 14 bases sitting between them. The CDR3 consists of 16 residues. The V gene's germline CDR1 is MNHEY and CDR2 SMNVEV (reference sequence). CDR3 residues: CASSLSQRATTYEQYF. The CDR3 nucleotides read TGTGCCAGCAGTTTATCGCAGAGGGCGACAACCTACGAGCAGTACTTC.

In its sample, this clone was seen once. The CDR3 DNA sequence: TGCGCCAGCAGTGACGGGACTAGGAACACCGGGGAGCTGTTTTTT. It is translated as CASSDGTRNTGELFF. The rearrangement joins TRBV10-2 to TRBJ2-2; the match to TRBD2 covers 8 bases. The trim removed 3 bases at V and 1 base at J, leaving 1 base unmatched. Per germline, CDR1 WSHSY and CDR2 SAAADI. CDR3 length equals 15 residues.

V is TRBV5-6 and J is TRBJ1-1; no reliable D call. From germline, CDR1 is SGHDT and CDR2 YYEEEE. Trimming pared 2 bases from V and 4 bases from J, leaving 12 bases between. The CDR3 is 14 amino acids. The CDR3 DNA follows: TGTGCCAGCAGCTTCTCGGGGTATGCCACTGAAGCTTTCTTT. It specifies CASSFSGYATEAFF.

The genes are TRBV4-1 and TRBJ1-2; D gene ambiguous. The CDR3 totals 15 residues. Trimming left V 0 bases short and J 2 bases short, with 10 bases between. Germline CDR1 is MGHRA and CDR2 is YSYEKL. CDR3: CASSQESRLNYGYTF. As DNA, the CDR3 is TGCGCCAGCAGCCAAGAGAGCCGATTAAACTATGGCTACACCTTC.

The genes are TRBV3-1 (or the pseudogene TRBV3-2) and TRBJ2-3, with 14 bases that match TRBD2. Germline assignment: CDR1 LGHDT and CDR2 YNNKEL (reference sequence). The CDR3 contains 19 residues. The V gene end was trimmed by 0 bases and the J gene end by 3 bases; junction bases not matched to a gene: 8. CDR3 bases: TGTGCCAGCAGCCAAGATACACAAGGACTAGCGGGAGGTACAGATACGCAGTATTTT. It translates to CASSQDTQGLAGGTDTQYF.

The rearrangement links TRBV5-1 to TRBJ2-5, with TRBD2 matching over 8 bases. V shed 2 bases and J 5 bases; nucleotides not matched to a gene: 5. CDR3 length: 14 amino acids. Per the germline V gene, CDR1 is SGHRS and CDR2 is YFSETQ. CDR3 sequence: CASSFVSGSETQYF. The CDR3 DNA sequence: TGCGCCAGCAGCTTCGTAAGCGGGAGTGAGACCCAGTACTTC. The full variable domain, its missing parts supplied by reference TRBV5-1 and TRBJ2-5, is KAGVTQTPRYLIKTRGQQVTLSCSPISGHRSVSWYQQTPGQGLQFLFEYFSETQRNKGNFPGRFSGRQFSNSRSEMNVSTLELGDSALYLCASSFVSGSETQYFGPGTRLLVL.

The chain employs TRBV5-6 and TRBJ2-2; D is unclear. This CDR3 region has 14 residues. V dropped 4 bases and J dropped 6 bases, with 13 bases sitting between them. Germline V gene sequence: CDR1 SGHDT, CDR2 YYEEEE. The CDR3 DNA follows: TGTGCCAGCAGCCCTCCCCTATTGCCCGGGGAGCTGTTTTTT. This sequence encodes CASSPPLLPGELFF.

V and J are TRBV10-1 and TRBJ2-2, with D maybe TRBD1 (5 bases). V was clipped by 1 base and J by 6 bases, with 24 bases between them. From germline, CDR1 is WNHNN and CDR2 SYGVQD (reference sequence). The length of the CDR3 is 19 residues. CDR3 sequence reads: CASSECYFWQGFLAGELFF. In DNA form, the CDR3 reads TGCGCCAGCAGTGAGTGTTATTTTTGGCAGGGTTTCCTGGCCGGGGAGCTGTTTTTT.

J is TRBJ2-7 and V is TRBV28, with 9 bases identical to TRBD1. CDR3 length equals 14 residues. V was clipped by 4 bases and J by 3 bases; unmatched bases: 4. The germline V gene encodes CDR1 MDHEN and CDR2 SYDVKM. This CDR3 is CASSSGTGLYEQYF. DNA for the CDR3: TGTGCCAGCAGTTCCGGGACAGGGCTCTACGAGCAGTACTTC.

The rearrangement uses TRBV12-3 or TRBV12-4 and TRBJ1-4, with 8 bases that match TRBD1. Trimming cost V 6 bases and J 8 bases; bases outside gene matches: 5. CDR3 length: 13 residues. CDR3 nucleotides: TGTGCCAGCAGGACGGGACAGGTGGAAAAACTGTTTTTT. Its protein product is CASRTGQVEKLFF.

As DNA, the CDR3 is TGTGCCAGCAGCGATCACACAGTCATTCAGTACTTC. Translated: CASSDHTVIQYF. This sequence joins TRBV5-6 and TRBJ2-4; D is undetermined. Trimming took 4 bases from V and 9 from J, leaving 11 bases between them. CDR1 is SGHDT and CDR2 is YYEEEE in the germline V gene. The CDR3 sequence is 12 residues long.

The rearrangement uses TRBV9 and TRBJ2-1; D perhaps matches TRBD1 (6 bases). The CDR3 extends over 17 amino acids. Per the germline V gene, CDR1 is SGDLS and CDR2 is YYNGEE. V lost 3 bases and J 7 bases, leaving 23 bases between the germline ends. The CDR3 loop reads CASSGTAGAPTWNEQFF. In DNA, the CDR3 is TGTGCCAGCAGCGGGACTGCAGGGGCCCCTACTTGGAATGAGCAGTTCTTC.

V is TRBV10-3 and J is TRBJ2-1, with 7 bases fitting TRBD2. Germline V gene sequence: CDR1 ENHRY, CDR2 SYGVKD. CDR3 length: 15 amino acids. V trimming: 3 bases; J trimming: 5 bases; junction bases outside the gene matches: 7. CDR3 bases: TGTGCCATCAGTGAAGGACTAGTTAGTGACAATGAGCAGTTCTTC. Protein sequence: CAISEGLVSDNEQFF.

The chain recombines TRBV12-3 or TRBV12-4 with TRBJ1-1, with TRBD1 as a possible D gene (6 bases). Trimming cost V 5 bases and J 2 bases, with 9 bases left between them. This CDR3 has 13 residues. The CDR3 loop reads CASSKTGNTEAFF. The DNA of the CDR3 is TGTGCCAGCAGTAAGACAGGAAACACTGAAGCTTTCTTT.

The chain is built from TRBV4-2 and TRBJ2-5; tentative D call: TRBD2 (7 bases). The CDR3 totals 18 residues. Germline V gives CDR1 LGHNA, CDR2 YNFKEQ. Trimming took off 1 base at V and 5 bases at J, with 23 bases between the two ends. The CDR3 sequence is CASSQVSLAELGGETQYF. The CDR3 coding sequence is TGTGCCAGCAGCCAAGTTTCGCTAGCGGAGCTAGGGGGGGAGACCCAGTACTTC.

The gene calls are TRBV10-3 and TRBJ2-7, with a possible D match to TRBD1 (5 bases). The CDR3 is 17 amino acids. From germline, CDR1 is ENHRY and CDR2 SYGVKD. V lost 0 bases, J lost 0 bases, and 15 bases lay in between. The DNA of the CDR3 is TGTGCCATCAGTGAGTCGGGATTGGGGCAAAGCTCCTACGAGCAGTACTTC. Residues: CAISESGLGQSSYEQYF.

This chain joins TRBV7-9 and TRBJ1-2; no clear D. This CDR3 is built from 14 residues. Trimming cost V 5 bases and J 4 bases, with 14 bases left between them. Germline assignment: CDR1 SEHNR and CDR2 FQNEAQ (reference sequence). DNA for the CDR3: TGTGCCAGCAGCCCAGTCGGGGATTTCTATGGCTACACCTTC. Its translation is CASSPVGDFYGYTF.

This clone was recorded only once. V is TRBV7-9 and J is TRBJ1-5, with 8 bases fitting TRBD1. This CDR3 has 14 residues. The J segment lost 13 bases and the V segment lost 1 base, leaving 9 bases of the junction unmatched. Germline V gives CDR1 SEHNR, CDR2 FQNEAQ (reference sequence). CDR3 loop: CASSLGGQATIQHF. CDR3 nucleotides: TGTGCCAGCAGCTTAGGGGGACAGGCCACGATTCAGCATTTT.